Listed below are T cell receptor beta chains from one sample, sequenced in a study of response to subunit inactivated influenza vaccine. TCRdb used MiXCR to reprocess the RT-PCR reads, holding one entry per CDR3 protein. The sample consists of 150,000 to 200,000 distinct CDR3 sequences, 11% of them appearing once. The starting material was non-naive T cells sorted from PBMCs, obtained about 40 days after vaccination. The receptors derive from a man aged 45-65 years who received an inactivated influenza vaccine. Each CDR3 is given with its conserved first and last residue. Fields, in order: CDR3 protein, CDR3 DNA, D gene, V gene, J gene, clone size. A D gene is named only where the DNA matches it firmly. Expanded clones get a size class; other rows say once, few or many, or leave the size out.

CASSAGSGQGASETQYF	TGTGCCAGCAGCGCTGGTTCGGGACAGGGGGCGTCGGAGACCCAGTACTTC	TRBD1	TRBV7-9	TRBJ2-5	NA
CASSQDHRSNGYTF	TGCGCCAGCAGCCAAGATCACAGGTCTAATGGCTACACCTTC	NA	TRBV4-3	TRBJ1-2	many
CASSTLGGRSGELFF	TGTGCCAGCAGTACCCTTGGCGGGAGGTCCGGGGAGCTGTTTTTT	TRBD2	TRBV12-3/TRBV12-4	TRBJ2-2	few
CASSWGGNFPYEQYF	TGTGCCAGCAGTTGGGGCGGGAACTTCCCCTACGAGCAGTACTTC	NA	TRBV28	TRBJ2-7	NA
CATSRTGDTYEQYF	TGTGCCACCAGCCGCACAGGGGACACCTACGAGCAGTACTTC	TRBD1	TRBV15	TRBJ2-7	NA
CASSFQSRDNSPLHF	TGTGCCAGCAGCTTTCAGTCCAGGGATAATTCACCCCTCCACTTT	NA	TRBV11-2	TRBJ1-6	few
CASSLAGGQPQHF	TGTGCCAGCAGCCTAGCGGGGGGTCAGCCCCAGCATTTT	NA	TRBV7-2	TRBJ1-5	many
CASRGAFGEKLFF	TGTGCCAGCAGAGGGGCTTTCGGGGAAAAACTGTTTTTT	NA	TRBV25-1	TRBJ1-4	many
CASRTTGVGNYGYTF	TGTGCCAGCAGGACCACAGGGGTTGGTAACTATGGCTACACCTTC	TRBD1	TRBV12-3/TRBV12-4	TRBJ1-2	many
CASSVGAGMSTDTQYF	TGTGCCAGCAGCGTAGGGGCAGGGATGAGCACAGATACGCAGTATTTT	NA	TRBV9	TRBJ2-3	few
CSAIAGVIETQYF	TGCAGTGCCATAGCGGGAGTCATTGAGACCCAGTACTTC	TRBD2	TRBV20-1	TRBJ2-5	few
CASSLGVAWTEAFF	TGTGCCAGCAGTTTAGGGGTGGCGTGGACTGAAGCTTTCTTT	NA	TRBV28	TRBJ1-1	NA
CASSFITPGTTTEAFF	TGTGCCAGCAGCTTTATCACACCCGGGACTACAACTGAAGCTTTCTTT	NA	TRBV7-8	TRBJ1-1	many
CASSQPGTGYEKLFF	TGTGCCAGCAGCCAGCCTGGGACAGGGTATGAAAAACTGTTTTTT	TRBD1	TRBV3-1	TRBJ1-4	many
CASSEGGTGVHF	TGTGCCAGCAGTGAAGGAGGGACAGGGGTGCATTTT	TRBD1	TRBV6-1	TRBJ1-5	few
CASSTVPYEQYF	TGTGCCAGCAGTACCGTCCCTTACGAGCAGTACTTC	NA	TRBV28	TRBJ2-7	NA
CASSLDEGGADTQYF	TGCGCCAGCAGCTTGGATGAGGGAGGAGCAGATACGCAGTATTTT	NA	TRBV5-1	TRBJ2-3	NA